This entry concerns a single T cell receptor (beta chain). The data were produced by immunoSEQ multiplex PCR, yet TCRdb's version contains in-frame clones alone and is incomplete. The sample includes some 100,000 clones, over 75% of them seen just once. The sample comes from a study of OX40 agonist ivuxolimab in advanced cancers. Study context: Intravenous ivuxolimab at 0.01 to 10 mg/kg was given to patients every 2 weeks.

Unmatched junction bases numbered 4, after V lost 3 bases and J lost 2 bases. Germline V gene data show CDR1 as SGHRS and CDR2 as YFSETQ. The CDR3 totals 15 residues. This clonotype was sampled from an adult with an advanced solid tumor such as melanoma, head and neck, liver or kidney cancer. The chain couples TRBV5-1 to TRBJ2-1; TRBD2 aligns across 8 bases. This sample comprised CD4+ or CD8+ T cells sorted from blood, obtained in a trial of the OX40 agonist ivuxolimab. The CDR3 is CASSSTSGAYNEQFF. CDR3 DNA sequence: TGCGCCAGCAGCTCCACTAGCGGAGCCTACAATGAGCAGTTCTTC.